What follows are 26 T cell receptor beta chains derived from one specimen sequenced in a study of blood T cell repertoires in COVID-19. Profiling relied on immunoSEQ multiplex PCR, and the TCRdb table lists in-frame clones only, not all of them. The sample consists of 200,000 to 250,000 clones, less than 90% of them appearing once. Sequenced sample: PBMCs or T cells enriched from blood (not recorded which). Receptors originate from a woman aged 45-65 years in a cohort exposed to, infected with or recovered from COVID-19 (not recorded which).

The chain employs TRBV18 and TRBJ2-3, with 7 bases matching TRBD2. Losses at the gene ends were 3 bases for V and 2 bases for J; bases not matched to a gene: 5. Germline V gives CDR1 KGHSH, CDR2 LQKENI. The CDR3 contains 15 residues. The chain's CDR3 is CASSPPGGDTDTQYF. The CDR3 bases are TGTGCCAGCTCACCCCCGGGGGGTGACACAGATACGCAGTATTTT.

The rearrangement uses TRBV6-5 and TRBJ2-7; TRBD1 aligns across 8 bases. Trimming removed 6 bases from V and 2 bases from J; junction bases left unmatched: 6. The CDR3 spans 14 residues. Germline loops: CDR1 MNHEY, CDR2 SVGAGI. The CDR3 DNA is TGTGCCAGCAGCCGGGACAGGACAGCCTACGAGCAGTACTTC. This codes for CASSRDRTAYEQYF.

The chain employs TRBV2 and TRBJ2-1, with TRBD1 matching over 7 bases. The V and J ends lost 6 bases and 2 bases, in that order; junction bases with no gene match: 7. The CDR3 sequence is 15 residues long. Germline V gene data show CDR1 as SNHLY and CDR2 as FYNNEI. The chain's CDR3 is CASRERQGPYNEQFF. CDR3 nucleotides: TGTGCCAGCAGGGAGCGACAGGGACCCTACAATGAGCAGTTCTTC.

The V gene is TRBV2, the J gene TRBJ2-4; D unresolved. Trimming left V 6 bases short and J 0 bases short, with 12 bases between. Germline-derived CDR1 and CDR2 are SNHLY and FYNNEI. This CDR3 spans 15 amino acids. Written as DNA, the CDR3 is TGTGCCAGCAGAATGGAGACGCTAGCCAAAAACATTCAGTACTTC. Protein: CASRMETLAKNIQYF.

This chain connects TRBV11-1 to TRBJ2-2; no clear D gene. Trimming left V 5 bases short and J 0 bases short, with 7 bases between. The germline V gene encodes CDR1 SGHAT and CDR2 FQDESV (reference sequence). The CDR3 has 14 amino acids. The CDR3 nucleotides read TGTGCCAGCAGCGCACAGCCGAACACCGGGGAGCTGTTTTTT. Translating it yields CASSAQPNTGELFF.

The chain has TRBV6-5 and TRBJ2-5; 9 nucleotides agree with TRBD1. CDR3 length equals 14 residues. Germline values: CDR1 MNHEY, CDR2 SVGAGI. The V and J ends lost 5 bases and 6 bases, in that order; junction bases with no gene match: 7. The CDR3 DNA reads as TGTGCCAGCAGTATCACAGGGGGCAGAAAGACCCAGTACTTC. Amino acid sequence: CASSITGGRKTQYF.

V and J are TRBV2 and TRBJ1-6, with 7 bases that match TRBD1. This CDR3 comprises 15 residues. Losses at the gene ends were 7 bases for V and 9 bases for J; bases not matched to a gene: 12. Per the germline V gene, CDR1 is SNHLY and CDR2 is FYNNEI. The CDR3 DNA follows: TGTGCCAGCATTATGGACAGGCGACGGGGTTCACCCCTCCACTTT. Amino acids: CASIMDRRRGSPLHF.

The chain joins TRBV5-1 to TRBJ1-3; 7 positions agree with TRBD1. With V trimmed by 0 bases and J by 0 bases, 3 bases remained unmatched. In germline, CDR1 is SGHRS, CDR2 YFSETQ. The CDR3 extends over 16 amino acids. The CDR3 DNA follows: TGCGCCAGCAGCTTGGGGGACAGCAACTCTGGAAACACCATATATTTT. Its translation is CASSLGDSNSGNTIYF.

This chain connects TRBV29-1 to TRBJ1-1, with 10 bases lining up with TRBD1. After removal of 7 bases from V and 6 bases from J, the junction contained 5 bases not matched to a gene. Germline-derived CDR1 and CDR2 are SQVTM and ANQGSEA. The CDR3 consists of 12 residues. CDR3 nucleotides: TGCAGCGCCGGGACAGGGGTCGCTGAAGCTTTCTTT. This translates into CSAGTGVAEAFF.

The J gene is TRBJ1-1, the V gene TRBV5-8; TRBD1 agrees at 8 bases. CDR3 length: 14 residues. The J segment lost 4 bases and the V segment lost 4 bases, leaving 6 bases of the junction unmatched. Germline V gene lookup returns CDR1 SGHTS and CDR2 YDEGEE. DNA for the CDR3: TGTGCCAGCAGCCTCAGGGGGCTGGGCACTGAAGCTTTCTTT. This gives the protein CASSLRGLGTEAFF.

The rearrangement joins TRBV30 to TRBJ2-7; 10 positions match TRBD2. Germline lookup yields CDR1 GTSNPN and CDR2 SVGIG (reference sequence). V was pared by 0 bases and J by 7 bases, with 9 bases of the junction left unmatched. This CDR3 has 15 amino acids. CDR3 residues: CAWSVSSGGAGEQYF. The CDR3, as DNA: TGTGCCTGGAGTGTATCCAGCGGGGGGGCTGGGGAGCAGTACTTC.

The chain recombines TRBV5-1 with TRBJ1-3, with D possibly TRBD1 on 6 matching bases. Trimming pared 5 bases from V and 4 bases from J, leaving 13 bases between. Germline CDR1 SGHRS, CDR2 YFSETQ. The CDR3 runs 14 residues. The CDR3 protein is CASRGQHQGNTIYF. In nucleotides, the CDR3 is TGCGCCAGCAGAGGACAGCACCAAGGAAACACCATATATTTT.

The chain carries TRBV14 and TRBJ1-1; D is ambiguous. The V end was cut by 2 bases, the J end by 1 base, with 5 bases between. Germline V gene data show CDR1 as SGHDN and CDR2 as FVKESK. The CDR3 is 13 amino acids. The CDR3 reads CASSQFRNTEAFF. In DNA form, the CDR3 reads TGTGCCAGCAGCCAATTCCGGAACACTGAAGCTTTCTTT.

As DNA, the CDR3 is TGTGCCAGCAGCGAAAGCGGGGGGGGAACCTACGAGCAGTACTTC. Translated: CASSESGGGTYEQYF. The V call is TRBV9, the J call TRBJ2-7, with 10 bases that match TRBD2. Per the germline V gene, CDR1 is SGDLS and CDR2 is YYNGEE. J lost 2 bases, V lost 3 bases, and 5 bases had no gene match. This CDR3 is built from 15 residues. The full variable domain, rest sourced from reference TRBV9 and TRBJ2-7, is DSGVTQTPKHLITATGQRVTLRCSPRSGDLSVYWYQQSLDQGLQFLIQYYNGEERAKGNILERFSAQQFPDLHSELNLSSLELGDSALYFCASSESGGGTYEQYFGPGTRLTVT.

V is TRBV18 and J is TRBJ1-4, with 7 bases fitting TRBD1. Germline V CDR1 and CDR2: KGHSH, LQKENI. The CDR3 sequence is 15 residues long. V gave up 8 bases and J gave up 5 bases; unmatched junction bases: 11. The CDR3 region has the DNA TGTGCCAGCACAAGAAGGGACAGTAGCAATGAAAAACTGTTTTTT. Its protein is CASTRRDSSNEKLFF.

Only one count was recorded for this clone. The CDR3 nucleotides read TGTGCCAGCAGCCCGGGGTGGGCTCAGCCCCAGCATTTT. It encodes CASSPGWAQPQHF. This sequence joins TRBV28 and TRBJ1-5; D gene ambiguous. The CDR3 covers 13 residues. CDR1 is MDHEN and CDR2 is SYDVKM in the germline V gene. With 6 bases removed from V and 6 bases from J, the gap between germline ends came to 12 bases.

This clone was detected a few times. This sequence joins TRBV5-1 and TRBJ1-1; 9 nucleotides agree with TRBD1. The CDR3 is 14 residues long. Germline V gene data show CDR1 as SGHRS and CDR2 as YFSETQ. Unmatched junction bases numbered 6, after V lost 5 bases and J lost 4 bases. The CDR3 region is CASRATGGSTEAFF. DNA for the CDR3: TGCGCCAGCAGGGCGACAGGGGGAAGCACTGAAGCTTTCTTT.

V and J are TRBV19 and TRBJ1-2, with D hard to call. V was cut by 3 bases and J by 8 bases, with 19 bases left in between. CDR1 and CDR2 (germline): LNHDA, SQIVND (reference sequence). This CDR3 has 15 residues. This chain's CDR3 is CASSISLGSTAGYTF. CDR3 DNA sequence: TGTGCCAGTAGTATCTCCTTGGGCAGCACCGCCGGCTACACCTTC.

V is TRBV13 and J is TRBJ1-2; 8 bases align to TRBD1. The germline gives CDR1 PRHDT, CDR2 FYEKMQ (reference sequence). Trimming at V came to 2 bases and at J to 0 bases, leaving 5 bases not matched to a gene. The CDR3 loop spans 16 amino acids. CDR3 sequence reads: CASSLRQTGANYGYTF. The CDR3 coding sequence is TGTGCCAGCAGCTTAAGGCAGACAGGGGCTAACTATGGCTACACCTTC.

The V and J genes are TRBV3-1 (or the pseudogene TRBV3-2) and TRBJ1-2; D is uncertain. CDR3 length: 15 residues. The V and J ends lost 0 bases and 3 bases respectively, with 11 bases between them. CDR1 and CDR2 (germline): LGHDT, YNNKEL (reference sequence). CDR3 loop: CASSQDPTAYYGYTF. The CDR3 DNA sequence: TGTGCCAGCAGCCAAGACCCGACTGCTTACTATGGCTACACCTTC.

This clone was recorded once. This chain's CDR3 is CASSRAAATLRHQYF. CDR3 nucleotide sequence: TGTGCCAGCAGCCGAGCGGCAGCGACCCTACGACATCAGTACTTC. The J gene is TRBJ2-7, the V gene TRBV3-1 (or the pseudogene TRBV3-2); possibly TRBD2 for D (5 bases). Trimming took 4 bases from V and 10 from J, leaving 23 bases between them. Germline CDR1 reads LGHDT; CDR2 reads YNNKEL (reference sequence). The CDR3 is 15 amino acids.

V and J are TRBV11-2 and TRBJ2-3; 7 bases match TRBD2. Per the germline V gene, CDR1 is SGHAT and CDR2 is FQNNGV. V was clipped by 2 bases and J by 1 base; unmatched bases: 15. CDR3 length equals 19 residues. CDR3 residues: CASSLTWALADLRTDTQYF. The CDR3 nucleotides read TGTGCCAGCAGCTTAACTTGGGCGCTAGCGGACCTCCGCACAGATACGCAGTATTTT.

The genes are TRBV7-2 and TRBJ2-3; 7 positions agree with TRBD2. The ends lost 11 bases at V and 4 bases at J; junction bases unmatched: 12. From germline, CDR1 is SGHTA and CDR2 FQGNSA. The CDR3 runs 14 residues. The CDR3 coding sequence is TGTGCCCTGCGCTTTACGGGGAGGGCAGATACGCAGTATTTT. This translates into CALRFTGRADTQYF.

The chain joins TRBV7-2 to TRBJ2-3, with 10 bases aligning to TRBD2. The CDR3 is 16 amino acids. CDR1 and CDR2 (germline): SGHTA, FQGNSA. The J segment lost 4 bases and the V segment lost 5 bases, leaving 9 bases of the junction unmatched. The CDR3 loop is CASSTRERGGPDTQYF. The CDR3 bases are TGTGCCAGCAGCACACGGGAGCGGGGGGGCCCAGATACGCAGTATTTT.

The chain carries TRBV5-1 and TRBJ2-5; D might be TRBD2 (7 bases). The CDR3 is made up of 15 amino acids. V was pared by 6 bases and J by 2 bases, with 17 bases between. Per the germline V gene, CDR1 is SGHRS and CDR2 is YFSETQ. The CDR3 bases are TGCGCCAGCAATACCGGAGAGGGGGGGCAAGAGACCCAGTACTTC. Translation: CASNTGEGGQETQYF.

Details on this clone: Just one base apart from a much larger clone, this may be a read error. This sequence joins TRBV7-2 and TRBJ1-2; D ambiguous. V was shortened by 5 bases and J by 4 bases, with 8 bases between the two germline ends. The germline CDR1 and CDR2 sequences are SGHTA and FQGNSA. The CDR3 covers 12 residues. This CDR3 reads CASSPGGYGYTF. CDR3 sequence (DNA): TGTGCCAGCAGCCCCGGAGGCTATGGCTACACCTTC.